These 18 T cell receptor beta chains share one sample of origin, sequenced in a study of neurological immune-mediated disorders. In TCRdb, the 5' RACE reads were re-called with MiXCR into one record per CDR3 protein. The repertoire has under 60,000 distinct CDR3 sequences, approximately 6.2% of them found once; the top ten carry roughly 1.4%. The sample was CD4+ T cells from blood. These receptor sequences come from a woman younger than 30 with multiple sclerosis.

This clonotype was picked up many times. The chain links TRBV5-1 to TRBJ2-2; maybe TRBD1 (5 bases). The V gene lost 7 bases and the J gene lost 0 bases, with 10 bases spanning the gap. Per the germline V gene, CDR1 is SGHRS and CDR2 is YFSETQ. CDR3 length: 14 residues. The CDR3 is CASARQSNTGELFF. CDR3 in DNA: TGCGCCAGCGCCAGACAGTCGAACACCGGGGAGCTGTTTTTT.

This clonotype was counted ten times or more. The CDR3 coding sequence is TGCAGCGCCGTCCCCCGGGAGGGCTATGGCTACACCTTC. Translated: CSAVPREGYGYTF. The chain couples TRBV29-1 to TRBJ1-2; no clear D. The CDR3 is 13 amino acids. From germline, CDR1 is SQVTM and CDR2 ANQGSEA. Trimming took 7 bases from V and 4 from J, leaving 16 bases between them.

The V call is TRBV7-9, the J call TRBJ1-3; D call uncertain. Deletions cut 1 base from V and 0 bases from J, with 13 bases between. CDR3 length equals 17 residues. The V gene's germline CDR1 is SEHNR and CDR2 FQNEAQ (reference sequence). The CDR3 region is CASSLVGGGYSGNTIYF. The CDR3 DNA is TGTGCCAGCAGCTTAGTGGGCGGCGGGTACTCTGGAAACACCATATATTTT.

This clonotype appeared many times. The CDR3: CASTLGGYSNQPQHF. The CDR3 nucleotides read TGTGCCAGCACCCTTGGGGGATATAGCAATCAGCCCCAGCATTTT. The rearrangement links TRBV28 to TRBJ1-5, with D perhaps matching TRBD1 (5 bases). The CDR3 has 15 amino acids. V was clipped by 7 bases and J by 0 bases, with 13 bases between them. CDR1 and CDR2 from the germline V gene are MDHEN and SYDVKM.

This clonotype was counted between two and nine times. The chain links TRBV18 to TRBJ1-4, with 8 bases that match TRBD1. The CDR3 has 15 amino acids. Per germline, CDR1 KGHSH and CDR2 LQKENI. J gave up 8 bases and V 4 bases, and 9 bases lay outside the gene matches. The CDR3 DNA sequence: TGTGCCAGCTCACGATTCCAGGGGGCCGAGGAAAAACTGTTTTTT. Protein product: CASSRFQGAEEKLFF.

This clonotype was seen repeatedly, ten times or more. This rearrangement joins TRBV10-3 to TRBJ2-7; perhaps TRBD2 as D (6 bases). Trimming stripped 8 bases from V and 9 bases from J, with 26 bases between. Per the germline V gene, CDR1 is ENHRY and CDR2 is SYGVKD. The CDR3 extends over 15 amino acids. The CDR3 region has the DNA TGTGCCATCTCCCCCAACGTTGGAGGGGCTGGGGGGCAGTACGTC. Residues: CAISPNVGGAGGQYV.

This clonotype was counted many times. V usage is TRBV5-1 and J usage is TRBJ2-1, with D tentatively TRBD1 or TRBD2 (5 bases each). The CDR3 consists of 15 residues. The ends were cut back, 4 bases at V and 7 bases at J, with 18 bases in the middle. Germline V gene lookup returns CDR1 SGHRS and CDR2 YFSETQ. The CDR3 loop is CASSPSAGTSNEQFF. CDR3 nucleotides: TGCGCCAGCAGCCCGTCTGCCGGGACCAGTAATGAGCAGTTCTTC.

This clonotype has just a few counts. The rearrangement joins TRBV30 to TRBJ1-2, with a weak D call TRBD1 (5 bases). Per germline, CDR1 GTSNPN and CDR2 SVGIG (reference sequence). V was clipped by 3 bases and J by 3 bases, with 11 bases between them. The CDR3 is 13 amino acids. CDR3 loop: CAWRGDRYYGYTF. The CDR3 DNA sequence: TGTGCCTGGAGGGGAGACAGATACTATGGCTACACCTTC.

This clonotype is deemed medium-sized. CDR3 region: CAIKGQDSGNTIYF. In DNA, the CDR3 is TGTGCCATCAAAGGACAGGACTCTGGAAACACCATATATTTT. The chain uses TRBV10-3 and TRBJ1-3; 7 positions match TRBD1. J lost 0 bases, V lost 7 bases, and 3 bases had no gene match. This CDR3 contains 14 residues. Germline values: CDR1 ENHRY, CDR2 SYGVKD.

Ten or more counts support this clonotype. The rearrangement links TRBV5-6 to TRBJ2-1; D is unclear. The CDR3 contains 19 residues. Germline lookup yields CDR1 SGHDT and CDR2 YYEEEE. V shed 5 bases and J shed 2 bases, with 26 bases lying between them. CDR3: CASRRDIHGANRPYNEQFF. CDR3 bases: TGTGCCAGCAGACGAGATATCCACGGAGCGAACCGCCCCTACAATGAGCAGTTCTTC.

This clonotype has ten or more counts. The rearrangement uses TRBV30 and TRBJ1-1, with no clear D. Germline V gene data show CDR1 as GTSNPN and CDR2 as SVGIG (reference sequence). CDR3 length: 13 amino acids. Trimming left V 3 bases short and J 4 bases short, with 12 bases between. This CDR3 reads CAWSSMDGTEAFF. The CDR3 DNA reads as TGTGCCTGGAGCTCTATGGATGGCACTGAAGCTTTCTTT.

This clonotype occurred many times. The chain links TRBV12-5 to TRBJ2-1, with D possibly being TRBD2 (7 bases). The CDR3 covers 14 residues. V shed 8 bases and J shed 2 bases, with 13 bases lying between them. Germline V CDR1 and CDR2: LGHNT, FRNRAP. The CDR3 DNA follows: TGTGCTAGTTCAAGGGGGGGCCCCTACAATGAGCAGTTCTTC. Translation: CASSRGGPYNEQFF.

This rearrangement joins TRBV6-6 to TRBJ1-1, with 7 bases aligning to TRBD1. Germline assignment: CDR1 MNHNY and CDR2 SVGAGI (reference sequence). The CDR3 loop spans 14 amino acids. Losses at the gene ends were 6 bases for V and 2 bases for J; bases not matched to a gene: 6. CDR3 loop: CASRRDSPNTEAFF. DNA for the CDR3: TGTGCCAGCAGGCGGGACAGCCCAAACACTGAAGCTTTCTTT.

The V gene is TRBV7-2, the J gene TRBJ2-1, with 10 positions matching TRBD2. Germline trimming cut 2 bases from V and 9 bases from J; bases unmatched to any gene: 10. The CDR3 runs 16 residues. Germline-derived CDR1 and CDR2 are SGHTA and FQGNSA. CDR3 sequence (DNA): TGTGCCAGCAGCTTAAGGATTAGCGGGAGGTTGGGTGAGCAGTTCTTC. Translated: CASSLRISGRLGEQFF.

This clonotype was seen at least ten times. The chain has TRBV28 and TRBJ2-3, with D unresolved. CDR3 size: 13 residues. Germline CDR1 reads MDHEN; CDR2 reads SYDVKM. Trimming cost V 5 bases and J 0 bases, with 6 bases left between them. In nucleotides, the CDR3 is TGTGCCAGCAGTCCCCAAAGCACAGATACGCAGTATTTT. It yields the protein CASSPQSTDTQYF.

There are many counts of this clonotype. The CDR3 loop is CASSVDNRGLSGANVLTF. The CDR3, as DNA: TGTGCCAGCAGCGTAGATAACAGGGGGCTCTCTGGGGCCAACGTCCTGACTTTC. V usage is TRBV9 and J usage is TRBJ2-6; 9 nucleotides align to TRBD1. The CDR3 runs 18 residues. In germline, CDR1 is SGDLS, CDR2 YYNGEE. Losses at the gene ends were 0 bases for V and 0 bases for J; bases not matched to a gene: 4.

This clonotype has a count of ten or more. The genes are TRBV20-1 and TRBJ1-5; D perhaps matches TRBD1 (5 bases). CDR3 length: 15 amino acids. Between the trimmed V and J ends, which lost 6 bases and 1 base, there was a span of 16 bases. Germline CDR1 DFQATT, CDR2 SNEGSKA (reference sequence). The CDR3 DNA is TGCAGTGCCCAGAGGGCAGGGCTAAGCAATCAGCCCCAGCATTTT. Its protein product is CSAQRAGLSNQPQHF.

There are many counts of this clonotype. In DNA, the CDR3 is TGCGCCAGCAGCTTTTTGGGGGACGGAACTTCTCCTAGCACAGATACGCAGTATTTT. This sequence encodes CASSFLGDGTSPSTDTQYF. The V and J genes are TRBV5-1 and TRBJ2-3; D possibly uses TRBD1 or TRBD2 (5 bases each). The ends were cut back, 2 bases at V and 0 bases at J, with 22 bases in the middle. The germline V gene has CDR1 SGHRS and CDR2 YFSETQ. This CDR3 has 19 residues.